Listed below are T cell receptor beta chains from one sample, sequenced in a study of shared clonotypes between healthy human individuals. Repertoires were generated with immunoSEQ multiplex PCR, while TCRdb's copy carries only in-frame clones and drops some. The table has about 2 million clones, 85% to 95% seen once. Sequencing used naive CD4+ T cells sorted from blood. All receptors derive from a man younger than 35 in good health. Each CDR3 is given with its conserved first and last residue. D genes are given only for firm matches. Rows may omit the clone size; those that give it use once, few, many or a size class.

cdr3_aa cdr3_nt j_call d_call clone_size v_call
CASSINGGSYRNEQFF TGTGCCAGTAGTATTAATGGCGGTTCCTACCGCAATGAGCAGTTCTTC TRBJ2-1 NA NA TRBV19
CASSPRVEYGYTF TGTGCCAGCAGCCCACGGGTAGAGTATGGCTACACCTTC TRBJ1-2 NA NA TRBV7-9
CASSQDPGELFF TGCGCCAGCAGTCAAGACCCCGGGGAGCTGTTTTTT TRBJ2-2 NA NA TRBV5-1
CASSLGYRERSSGNTIYF TGTGCCAGCAGCTTAGGATACAGGGAGCGGAGCTCTGGAAACACCATATATTTT TRBJ1-3 NA NA TRBV7-8
CASSRSRLQETQYF TGTGCCAGCAGCCGGAGCCGACTCCAAGAGACCCAGTACTTC TRBJ2-5 NA NA TRBV11-2
CASSRGTEAFF TGTGCCAGCAGTCGGGGCACTGAAGCTTTCTTT TRBJ1-1 NA NA TRBV2
CASSGGSANTGELFF TGCGCCAGCAGCGGGGGGTCCGCGAACACCGGGGAGCTGTTTTTT TRBJ2-2 NA NA TRBV5-1
CASSFSGGPQETQYF TGTGCTAGCAGCTTTAGCGGGGGCCCTCAAGAGACCCAGTACTTC TRBJ2-5 TRBD2 NA TRBV7-7
CASSPGTATQYF TGTGCCAGCAGCCCCGGGACCGCTACGCAGTATTTT TRBJ2-3 NA NA TRBV11-3
CASSYYQDQLGQPQHF TGTGCCAGTAGCTATTATCAGGACCAACTCGGTCAGCCCCAGCATTTT TRBJ1-5 NA NA TRBV19
CASSLAGTGAYEQYF TGCGCCAGCAGCTTGGCCGGGACAGGGGCATACGAGCAGTACTTC TRBJ2-7 TRBD1 NA TRBV5-1
CAWKGGWGTVNTEAFF TGTGCCTGGAAAGGGGGCTGGGGTACCGTGAACACTGAAGCTTTCTTT TRBJ1-1 TRBD1 NA TRBV30
CASSPSSYEQYF TGTGCCAGCTCACCGTCCAGCTACGAGCAGTACTTC TRBJ2-7 NA NA TRBV18
CASSLGGQGDLAPQHF TGTGCCAGCAGCTTGGGGGGACAGGGAGACCTGGCGCCCCAGCATTTT TRBJ1-5 TRBD1 NA TRBV5-6
CASSNPGGSSYEQYF TGTGCCAGTAGTAACCCTGGAGGCAGCTCCTACGAGCAGTACTTC TRBJ2-7 NA NA TRBV19
CASSVGVTGGEEQYF TGTGCCAGCAGCGTAGGGGTAACAGGGGGAGAGGAGCAGTACTTC TRBJ2-7 TRBD1 once TRBV9
CASSLAGGETQYF TGTGCCAGCAGCTTAGCCGGCGGGGAGACCCAGTACTTC TRBJ2-5 NA NA TRBV7-9
CAWLPPGQGFHGYTF TGTGCCTGGCTGCCCCCGGGACAGGGTTTCCATGGCTACACCTTC TRBJ1-2 TRBD1 NA TRBV30
CASSYPALSGEQYF TGTGCCAGCAGTTATCCAGCCCTCTCCGGCGAGCAGTACTTC TRBJ2-7 NA NA TRBV6-6
CSVGAGGSLGTEAFF TGCAGCGTTGGGGCAGGGGGGAGTTTGGGCACTGAAGCTTTCTTT TRBJ1-1 TRBD1 NA TRBV29-1
CAISESVRNTGELFF TGTGCCATCAGTGAGTCGGTCAGAAACACCGGGGAGCTGTTTTTT TRBJ2-2 NA NA TRBV10-3
CASSLAVTAGEQYF TGCGCCAGCAGCTTAGCGGTAACAGCGGGGGAGCAGTACTTC TRBJ2-7 TRBD2 NA TRBV5-1
CASSSTGTGSSPLHF TGCGCCAGCAGCTCCACCGGGACAGGGAGTTCACCCCTCCACTTT TRBJ1-6 TRBD1 NA TRBV5-1
CASSVFLGGSDTQYF TGTGCCAGCAGCGTGTTCCTAGGTGGGTCAGATACGCAGTATTTT TRBJ2-3 NA NA TRBV9
CASSLGGVGSYNEQFF TGCGCCAGCAGCTTGGGAGGGGTTGGCTCCTACAATGAGCAGTTCTTC TRBJ2-1 NA NA TRBV5-1
CASSRRTIAGATYEQYF TGTGCCAGCAGCCGACGTACAATAGCGGGGGCAACCTACGAGCAGTACTTC TRBJ2-7 TRBD2 once TRBV11-2
CASRLGEKLFF TGTGCCAGTAGGCTAGGGGAAAAACTGTTTTTT TRBJ1-4 NA NA TRBV19
CASSLFWTQETQYF TGTGCCAGCAGCTTATTTTGGACCCAAGAGACCCAGTACTTC TRBJ2-5 NA NA TRBV7-2
CASSWTRTDTQYF TGTGCCAGCAGCTGGACTAGGACAGATACGCAGTATTTT TRBJ2-3 TRBD2 NA TRBV7-3
CASSQDRVNSPLHF TGTGCCAGCAGCCAGGACAGGGTCAATTCACCCCTCCACTTT TRBJ1-6 TRBD1 NA TRBV5-6
CATSRLAGGPGKNIQYF TGTGCCACCAGCCGATTAGCGGGAGGGCCTGGCAAAAACATTCAGTACTTC TRBJ2-4 TRBD2 NA TRBV15
CASSIRTFSYEQYF TGTGCCAGCAGCATAAGGACCTTTTCCTACGAGCAGTACTTC TRBJ2-7 NA NA TRBV6-1
CASRPGRRGDYLTDTQYF TGTGCAAGTCGCCCCGGCAGGCGGGGGGACTATCTCACAGATACGCAGTATTTT TRBJ2-3 NA NA TRBV12-2
CASSLGGHGNQPQHF TGTGCCAGCAGCTTGGGGGGGCACGGCAATCAGCCCCAGCATTTT TRBJ1-5 NA NA TRBV5-6
CASSLAIRTGNTIYF TGTGCCAGCAGCTTAGCGATCCGGACTGGAAACACCATATATTTT TRBJ1-3 NA NA TRBV7-8
CASSESTQREQYF TGCGCCAGCAGTGAGTCGACCCAGAGGGAGCAGTACTTC TRBJ2-7 NA once TRBV10-1
CASSASEKLFF TGTGCCAGCAGTGCGTCCGAAAAACTGTTTTTT TRBJ1-4 NA NA TRBV7-9
CASSLYINEQYF TGTGCCAGCAGCTTATATATTAACGAGCAGTACTTC TRBJ2-7 NA once TRBV7-2
CASSGLAGALSTDTQYF TGTGCCAGCAGCGGACTAGCGGGGGCCCTAAGCACAGATACGCAGTATTTT TRBJ2-3 TRBD2 NA TRBV5-4
CASSLTSGVQETQYF TGCGCCAGCAGCTTGACTAGCGGGGTTCAAGAGACCCAGTACTTC TRBJ2-5 TRBD2 NA TRBV5-1
CASSPGEGGRYGYTF TGCGCCAGCAGCCCTGGAGAGGGCGGCCGCTATGGCTACACCTTC TRBJ1-2 NA NA TRBV5-1
CASSLGGGISVGAFF TGTGCCAGCAGCTTAGGAGGGGGCATCTCGGTTGGAGCTTTCTTT TRBJ1-1 TRBD1 NA TRBV11-2
CASSQTATNEKLFF TGTGCCAGCAGTCAGACAGCAACTAATGAAAAACTGTTTTTT TRBJ1-4 NA NA TRBV6-5
CASSPRTGGTTDTQYF TGTGCCAGCAGCCCCCGGACAGGGGGGACCACAGATACGCAGTATTTT TRBJ2-3 TRBD1 NA TRBV7-9
CAEGIGAGELFF TGTGCCGAAGGGATAGGGGCCGGGGAGCTGTTTTTT TRBJ2-2 NA NA TRBV6-4
CASSVVKADRSSYEQYF TGTGCCAGCAGCGTAGTAAAGGCGGACCGGAGCTCCTACGAGCAGTACTTC TRBJ2-7 NA NA TRBV9
CASSIGQVGETQYF TGTGCCAGTAGTATAGGACAGGTCGGAGAGACCCAGTACTTC TRBJ2-5 NA NA TRBV19
CASSLVRGETQYF TGTGCCAGCAGCTTAGTTCGGGGCGAGACCCAGTACTTC TRBJ2-5 NA NA TRBV7-2
CASSSWTGRTDEQYF TGTGCCAGCAGCTCGTGGACAGGACGTACGGACGAGCAGTACTTC TRBJ2-7 TRBD1 NA TRBV11-2
CASSLVTGGELFF TGCGCCAGCAGCTTGGTGACGGGCGGGGAGCTGTTTTTT TRBJ2-2 NA NA TRBV5-1
CATPRAGLLGGYTF TGTGCCACCCCTCGGGCTGGGCTCCTCGGAGGCTACACCTTC TRBJ1-2 NA NA TRBV19
CASSVDERRYTDTQYF TGTGCCAGCAGCGTAGACGAGAGGAGGTACACAGATACGCAGTATTTT TRBJ2-3 NA NA TRBV9